Given below is one TCR beta chain in context. Original data processing: Amplification from reference gene primers served as the basis for estimated nucleated cell counts. Profiled with immunoSEQ multiplex PCR; TCRdb holds only in-frame clones, not every one. D and trimming come from the DNA, and the V and J calls and clone size come from that table. The sample has fewer than 200,000 clones; about 88% are singletons. This record belongs to a study of blood T cell repertoires in COVID-19. Turning to the study itself: From T cells, B-cell-depleted T cells, or PBMCs came the material, which was cDNA or gDNA.

Germline CDR1 and CDR2: KGHSH and LQKENI. V was pared by 5 bases and J by 1 base, with 8 bases between. CDR3 length: 13 amino acids. Individuals drawn from 20 to 30 US areas were roughly 18 to 95 years old. The source of this sequence is a woman younger than 30 who had recovered from COVID-19. The rearrangement links TRBV18 to TRBJ1-1; D perhaps matches TRBD1 (6 bases). The sample comprised PBMCs or T cells enriched from blood (not recorded which). The CDR3 sequence is CASSTGRNTEAFF. CDR3 bases: TGTGCCAGCTCAACAGGGAGGAACACTGAAGCTTTCTTT.